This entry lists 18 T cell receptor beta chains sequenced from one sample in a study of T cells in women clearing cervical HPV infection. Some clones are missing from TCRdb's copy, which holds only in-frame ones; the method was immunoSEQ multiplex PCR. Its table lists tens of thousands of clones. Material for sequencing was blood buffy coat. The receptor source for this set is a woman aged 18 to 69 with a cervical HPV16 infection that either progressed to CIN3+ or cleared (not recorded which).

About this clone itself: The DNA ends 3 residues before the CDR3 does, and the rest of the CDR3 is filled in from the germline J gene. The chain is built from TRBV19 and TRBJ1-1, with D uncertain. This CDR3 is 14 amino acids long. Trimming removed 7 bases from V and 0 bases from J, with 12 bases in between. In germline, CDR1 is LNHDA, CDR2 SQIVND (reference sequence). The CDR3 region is CASTYSSVNTEAFF. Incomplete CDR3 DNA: TGTGCCAGTACTTATAGTTCCGTGAACACTGAA. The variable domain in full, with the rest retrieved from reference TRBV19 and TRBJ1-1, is DGGITQSPKYLFRKEGQNVTLSCEQNLNHDAMYWYRQDPGQGLRLIYYSQIVNDFQKGDIAEGYSVSREKKESFPLTVTSAQKNPTAFYLCASTYSSVNTEAFFGQGTRLTVV.

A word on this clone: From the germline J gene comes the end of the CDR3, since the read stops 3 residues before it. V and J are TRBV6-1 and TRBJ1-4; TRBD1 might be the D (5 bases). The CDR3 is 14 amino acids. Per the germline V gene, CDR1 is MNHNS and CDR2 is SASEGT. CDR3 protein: CASSEGSGANVLFF. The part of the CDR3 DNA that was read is TGTGCCAGCAGTGAGGGATCTGGGGCCAACGTA.

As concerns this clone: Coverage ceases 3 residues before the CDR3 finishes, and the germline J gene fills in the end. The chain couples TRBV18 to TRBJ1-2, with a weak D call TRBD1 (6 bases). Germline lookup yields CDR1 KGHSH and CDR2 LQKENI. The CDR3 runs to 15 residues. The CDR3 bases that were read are TGTGCCAGCTCACCAGGAACAGGGTTAAAGTACGAC. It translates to CASSPGTGLKYD. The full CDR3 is CASSPGTGLKYDYTF.

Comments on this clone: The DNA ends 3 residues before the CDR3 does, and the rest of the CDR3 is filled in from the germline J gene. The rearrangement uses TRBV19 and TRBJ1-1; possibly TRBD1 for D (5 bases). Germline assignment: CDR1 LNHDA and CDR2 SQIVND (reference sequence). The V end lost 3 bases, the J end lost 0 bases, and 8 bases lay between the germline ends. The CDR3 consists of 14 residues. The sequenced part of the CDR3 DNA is TGTGCCAGTAGTATTCGGGGGGTGAACACTGAA. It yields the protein CASSIRGVNTE. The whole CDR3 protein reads CASSIRGVNTEAFF.

The CDR3 reads CASSPTFRAGGTQYF. The CDR3 DNA, read in part, is TGTGCCAGCTCACCTACATTCAGGGCTGGAGGGACC. The chain is built from TRBV18 and TRBJ2-5; D possibly matches TRBD1 or TRBD2 (5 bases each). The read stops 3 residues short of the end of the CDR3; the missing end is completed from the germline J gene. This CDR3 region has 15 residues. Germline V lookup: CDR1 KGHSH, CDR2 LQKENI. Trimming left V 3 bases short and J 7 bases short, with 18 bases between.

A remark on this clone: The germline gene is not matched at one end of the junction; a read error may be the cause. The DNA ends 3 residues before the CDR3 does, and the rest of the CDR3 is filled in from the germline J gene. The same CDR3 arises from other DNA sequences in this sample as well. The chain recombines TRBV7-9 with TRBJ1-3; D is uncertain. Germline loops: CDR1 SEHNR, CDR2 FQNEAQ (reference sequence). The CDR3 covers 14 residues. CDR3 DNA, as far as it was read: TGTGCCAGCAGCCCCGACATCTCTGGAAACACA. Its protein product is CASSPDISGNT. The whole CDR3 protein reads CASSPDISGNTIYF. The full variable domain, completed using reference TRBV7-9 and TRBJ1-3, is DTGVSQNPRHKITKRGQNVTFRCDPISEHNRLYWYRQTLGQGPEFLTYFQNEAQLEKSRLLSDRFSAERPKGSFSTLEIQRTEQGDSAMYLCASSPDISGNTIYFGEGSWLTVV.

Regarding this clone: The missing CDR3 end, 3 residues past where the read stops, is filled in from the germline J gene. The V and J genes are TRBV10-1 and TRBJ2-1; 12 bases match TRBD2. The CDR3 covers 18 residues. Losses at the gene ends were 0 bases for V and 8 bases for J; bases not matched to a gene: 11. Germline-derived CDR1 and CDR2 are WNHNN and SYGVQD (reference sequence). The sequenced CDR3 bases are TGCGCCAGCAGTGAGTCTTGGCTAGCGGGGGGGCCGGGTGATGAG. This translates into CASSESWLAGGPGDE. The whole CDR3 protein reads CASSESWLAGGPGDEQFF.

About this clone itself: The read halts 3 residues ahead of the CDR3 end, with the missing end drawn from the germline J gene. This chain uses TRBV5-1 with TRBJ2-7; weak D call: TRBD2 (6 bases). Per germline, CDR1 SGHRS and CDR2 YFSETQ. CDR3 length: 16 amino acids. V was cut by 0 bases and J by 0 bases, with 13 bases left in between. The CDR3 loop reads CASSLAIAGISYEQYF. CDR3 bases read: TGCGCCAGCAGCTTGGCGATCGCGGGGATCTCCTACGAG.

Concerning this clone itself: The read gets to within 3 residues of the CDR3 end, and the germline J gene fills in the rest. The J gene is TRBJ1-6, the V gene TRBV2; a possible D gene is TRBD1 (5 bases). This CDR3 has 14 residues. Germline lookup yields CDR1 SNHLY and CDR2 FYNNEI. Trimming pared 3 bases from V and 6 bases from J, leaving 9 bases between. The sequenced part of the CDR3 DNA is TGTGCCAGCAGTGATTACAGGACTAATTCACCC. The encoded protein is CASSDYRTNSP. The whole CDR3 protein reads CASSDYRTNSPLHF.

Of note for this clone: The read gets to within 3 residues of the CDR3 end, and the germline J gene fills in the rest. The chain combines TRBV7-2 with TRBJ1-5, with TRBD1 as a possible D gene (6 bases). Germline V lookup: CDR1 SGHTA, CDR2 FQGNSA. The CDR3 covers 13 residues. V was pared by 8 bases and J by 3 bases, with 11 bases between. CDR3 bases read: TGTGCCAGCCGCGGACAGCCCAATCAGCCC. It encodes CASRGQPNQP. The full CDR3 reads CASRGQPNQPQHF. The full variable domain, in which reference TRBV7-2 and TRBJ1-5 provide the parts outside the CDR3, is GAGVSQSPSNKVTEKGKDVELRCDPISGHTALYWYRQSLGQGLEFLIYFQGNSAPDKSGLPSDRFSAERTGGSVSTLTIQRTQQEDSAVYLCASRGQPNQPQHFGDGTRLSIL.

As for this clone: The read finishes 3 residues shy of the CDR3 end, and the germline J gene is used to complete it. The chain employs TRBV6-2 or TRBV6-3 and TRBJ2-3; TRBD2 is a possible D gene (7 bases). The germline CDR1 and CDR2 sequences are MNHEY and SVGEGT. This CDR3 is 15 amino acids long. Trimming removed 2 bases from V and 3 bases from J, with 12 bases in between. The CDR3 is CASSYVEGGTDTQYF. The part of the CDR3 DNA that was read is TGTGCCAGCAGTTACGTAGAGGGGGGGACAGATACG.

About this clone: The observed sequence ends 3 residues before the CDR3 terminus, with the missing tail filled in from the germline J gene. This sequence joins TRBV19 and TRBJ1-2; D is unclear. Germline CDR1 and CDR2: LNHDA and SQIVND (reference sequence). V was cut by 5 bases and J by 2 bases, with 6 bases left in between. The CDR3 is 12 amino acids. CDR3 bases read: TGTGCCAGTAGTTTGGGCAACTATGGC. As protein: CASSLGNYG. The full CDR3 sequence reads CASSLGNYGYTF.

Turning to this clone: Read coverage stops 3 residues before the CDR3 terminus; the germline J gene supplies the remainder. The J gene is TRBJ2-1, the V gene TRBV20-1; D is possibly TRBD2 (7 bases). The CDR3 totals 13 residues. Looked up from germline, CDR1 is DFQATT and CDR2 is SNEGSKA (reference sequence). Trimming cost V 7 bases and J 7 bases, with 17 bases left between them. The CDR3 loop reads CSVRRGGQNEQFF. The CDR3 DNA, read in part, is TGCAGTGTGAGGAGGGGGGGGCAAAATGAG.

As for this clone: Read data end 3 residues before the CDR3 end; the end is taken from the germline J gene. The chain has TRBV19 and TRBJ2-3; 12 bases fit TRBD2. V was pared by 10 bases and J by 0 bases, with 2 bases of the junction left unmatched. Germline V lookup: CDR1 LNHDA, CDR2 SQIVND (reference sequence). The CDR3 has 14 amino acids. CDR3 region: CATGTSGSTDTQYF. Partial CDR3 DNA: TGTGCCACCGGGACTAGCGGGAGCACAGATACG.

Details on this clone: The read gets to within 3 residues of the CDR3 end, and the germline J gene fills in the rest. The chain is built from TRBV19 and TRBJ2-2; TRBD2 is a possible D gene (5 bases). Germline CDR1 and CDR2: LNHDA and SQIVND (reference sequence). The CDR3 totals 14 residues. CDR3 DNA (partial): TGTGCCAGTTCAAACCCGGGGTACAATTCACCG. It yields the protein CASSNPGYNSP. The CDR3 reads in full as CASSNPGYNSPLFF.

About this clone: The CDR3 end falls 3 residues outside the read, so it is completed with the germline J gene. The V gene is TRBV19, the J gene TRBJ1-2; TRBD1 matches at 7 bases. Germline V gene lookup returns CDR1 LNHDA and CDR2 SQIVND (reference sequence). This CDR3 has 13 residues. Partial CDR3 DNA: TGTGCCAGTAACGAGGGGGCCACAGATACC. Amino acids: CASNEGATDT. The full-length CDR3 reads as CASNEGATDTYTF.

The sequenced CDR3 bases are TGCGCCAGCAGCTTTGGCAGGGGGTCCTACGAG. This encodes CASSFGRGSYE. The whole CDR3 is CASSFGRGSYEQYF. This sequence joins TRBV5-1 and TRBJ2-7; TRBD1 agrees at 7 bases. The sequenced fragment ends 3 residues before the CDR3 boundary, so the rest is inferred from the germline J gene. The CDR3 runs to 14 residues. The germline gives CDR1 SGHRS, CDR2 YFSETQ. V trimming: 2 bases; J trimming: 1 base; junction bases outside the gene matches: 3.

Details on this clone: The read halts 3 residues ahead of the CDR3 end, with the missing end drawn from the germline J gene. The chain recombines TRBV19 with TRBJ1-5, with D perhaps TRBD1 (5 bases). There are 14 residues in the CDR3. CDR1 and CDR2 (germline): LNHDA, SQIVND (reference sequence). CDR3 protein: CASRPSTGTDPQHF. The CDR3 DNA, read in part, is TGTGCCAGTAGACCTAGTACAGGCACAGATCCC. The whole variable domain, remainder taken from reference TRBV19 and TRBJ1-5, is DGGITQSPKYLFRKEGQNVTLSCEQNLNHDAMYWYRQDPGQGLRLIYYSQIVNDFQKGDIAEGYSVSREKKESFPLTVTSAQKNPTAFYLCASRPSTGTDPQHFGDGTRLSIL.